This TCR beta chain was found in a study of blood T cell repertoires in COVID-19. Study-wide context: Researchers got acute and convalescent COVID-19 samples from the United States, Italy and Spain. PBMCs, B-cell-depleted T cells, or T cells provided the cDNA or gDNA that made up the material.

Original handling: It was from reference gene primer amplification that nucleated cell counts were estimated. TCRdb's copy holds only in-frame clones and misses some; the assay was immunoSEQ multiplex PCR. D and trimming were read from the DNA, whereas the V and J calls and clone size are those reported in that table. The data show approximately 340,000 clones, approximately 82% seen once. The germline CDR1 and CDR2 sequences are SGHTA and FQGNSA. The V end was cut by 1 base, the J end by 0 bases, with 7 bases between. This CDR3 is 16 amino acids long. The clonotype originates from a young man with active or convalescent COVID-19. The rearrangement uses TRBV7-2 and TRBJ1-6; no firm D call. Sequencing used peripheral blood. The CDR3 sequence: CASSLDGSSYNSPLHF. The CDR3 bases are TGTGCCAGCAGCTTAGATGGGAGCTCCTATAATTCACCCCTCCACTTT.